A selection of T cell receptor beta chains follows, all from one sample in a study of cytomegalovirus exposure and HLA in healthy donors. Clones were sequenced by immunoSEQ multiplex PCR, and TCRdb holds only the in-frame ones, with some missing. The sample carries fewer than 200,000 clones, roughly 80% recorded once. Sequenced material: PBMCs. These receptor sequences come from a female donor in good health and CMV-seronegative. Each CDR3 is given with its conserved first and last residue. D genes are given only for firm matches. Clone size, where shown, is once, few, many, or a class for clones that have expanded.

>14|TRBJ2-7|TRBD1|NA|TRBV7-6
TGTGCCAGCAGTCGCAGACAGGGAACCCACGAGCAGTACTTC
CASSRRQGTHEQYF
>20|TRBJ2-6|NA|few|TRBV4-1
TGCGCCAGCAGCCAAGATGATCAGGCTCTTGGAACTCCTGGGGCCAACGTCCTGACTTTC
CASSQDDQALGTPGANVLTF
>13|TRBJ2-2|NA|NA|TRBV11-2
TGTGCCAGCAGCTTAGGAGGAACCGGGGAGCTGTTTTTT
CASSLGGTGELFF
>16|TRBJ2-6|NA|few|TRBV13
TGTGCCAGCAGCCAGGACTTCTCGACCGGGGCCAACGTCCTGACTTTC
CASSQDFSTGANVLTF
>13|TRBJ1-1|NA|NA|TRBV30
TGTGCCGGACGGAGGAGGGCAGTCACTGAAGCTTTCTTT
CAGRRRAVTEAFF
>16|TRBJ2-3|TRBD2|NA|TRBV4-2
TGTGCCAGCAGCCCCCAGGGCGGGGGGGCCACAGATACGCAGTATTTT
CASSPQGGGATDTQYF
>13|TRBJ2-7|TRBD1|few|TRBV7-9
TGTGCCAGCACTCCCGGGACAGGGTACGAGCAGTACTTC
CASTPGTGYEQYF
>16|TRBJ1-2|NA|NA|TRBV9
TGTGCCAGCAGCGTAGTGGGGGGAACACCTAACTATGGCTACACCTTC
CASSVVGGTPNYGYTF
>14|TRBJ2-2|TRBD2|NA|TRBV29-1
TGCAGCGCCCGAATAGCGGGGGGGCCCGGGGAGCTGTTTTTT
CSARIAGGPGELFF
>15|TRBJ1-5|TRBD1|few|TRBV30
TGTGCCTGGGCCCAACAGGGGTTAAGCAATCAGCCCCAGCATTTT
CAWAQQGLSNQPQHF
>17|TRBJ1-1|TRBD1|NA|TRBV7-6
TGTGCCAGCAGCTTAGGGGGACAGGGGCGTCGGAACACTGAAGCTTTCTTT
CASSLGGQGRRNTEAFF
>15|TRBJ1-6|NA|NA|TRBV5-1
TGCGCCAGCAGTGCGAAAAGTTCCTATAATTCACCCCTCCACTTT
CASSAKSSYNSPLHF
>16|TRBJ1-1|NA|few|TRBV6-6
TGTGCCAGCAGTTACTACCCCCTGACAGGGAACACTGAAGCTTTCTTT
CASSYYPLTGNTEAFF
>16|TRBJ1-2|TRBD1|once|TRBV6-6
TGTGCCAGCAGTTACCCCCCGACAGGGAGCTTAGGGGGCTACACCTTC
CASSYPPTGSLGGYTF
>14|TRBJ1-2|TRBD1|NA|TRBV6-1
TGTGCCAGCAGTGAAATCTTACAGGGGACGCGCTACACCTTC
CASSEILQGTRYTF
>13|TRBJ1-5|NA|NA|TRBV7-2
TGTGCCAGCAGCTCTAGGTATAATCAGCCCCAGCATTTT
CASSSRYNQPQHF
>13|TRBJ2-1|TRBD1|few|TRBV7-6
TGTGCCAGCAGCTGGACAGGGATAGGGGGGCAGTTCTTC
CASSWTGIGGQFF
>12|TRBJ2-7|NA|NA|TRBV6-5
TGTGCCAGCAGTTACTTCGGCGGGGAACAGTACTTC
CASSYFGGEQYF
>14|TRBJ1-1|TRBD1|NA|TRBV19
TGTGCCAGTCATCCGGGACAGGGATACACTGAAGCTTTCTTT
CASHPGQGYTEAFF
>16|TRBJ2-7|NA|few|TRBV19
TGTGCCAGTAGTATAGAGGGTAGCCCCAACTTCTACGAGCAGTACTTC
CASSIEGSPNFYEQYF
>14|TRBJ2-1|TRBD2|NA|TRBV10-3
TGTGCCATCAGTGATACGGGGGGGCCCCATGAGCAGTTCTTC
CAISDTGGPHEQFF
>15|TRBJ1-3|NA|NA|TRBV28
TGTGCCAGCAGTCCAATCGCCAGGGCTGGAAACACCATATATTTT
CASSPIARAGNTIYF
>13|TRBJ1-1|NA|NA|TRBV11-3
TGTGCCAGCAGCTACTCCAGGGGTCGTGAAGCTTTCTTT
CASSYSRGREAFF
>14|TRBJ2-1|TRBD2|few|TRBV6-5
TGTGCCAGCAGGACTAGCGGGAGTCGGGATGAGCAGTTCTTC
CASRTSGSRDEQFF
>15|TRBJ2-7|TRBD2|NA|TRBV14
TGTGCCAGCAGCCAAGTGGGGGGGGTCCCCTACGAGCAGTACTTC
CASSQVGGVPYEQYF
>13|TRBJ2-1|TRBD2|NA|TRBV29-1
TGCAGCGTCAGCGGGAGGGCCAGGGATGAGCAGTTCTTC
CSVSGRARDEQFF
>15|TRBJ2-7|TRBD2|NA|TRBV4-1
TGCGCCAGCAGCAAAGGGGCTAGCGGGAACTACGAGCAGTACTTC
CASSKGASGNYEQYF
>13|TRBJ1-1|NA|NA|TRBV29-1
TGCAGCGTTATGGAGAGCTCGAGCACTGAAGCTTTCTTT
CSVMESSSTEAFF
>13|TRBJ1-2|NA|few|TRBV19
TGTGCCAGTAGTCTCCAGTGGAACTATGGCTACACCTTC
CASSLQWNYGYTF
>14|TRBJ1-1|TRBD1|NA|TRBV19
TGTGCCAGTGGACAGGCGGGTGGGGCCACTGAAGCTTTCTTT
CASGQAGGATEAFF
>19|TRBJ1-3|NA|NA|TRBV23-1
TGCGCCAGCAGTCAATCCCGGACAAGGGATGCCGACTCTGGAAACACCATATATTTT
CASSQSRTRDADSGNTIYF
>16|TRBJ1-2|NA|NA|TRBV4-1
TGCGCCAGCAGCCAAGTCAGGGAACAGGGCCTGTATGGCTACACCTTC
CASSQVREQGLYGYTF
>12|TRBJ2-7|TRBD2|NA|TRBV7-2
TGTGCCAGCAGCTTCGAAGCTAGCGGGCAGTACTTC
CASSFEASGQYF
>15|TRBJ2-7|NA|NA|TRBV5-1
TGCGCCAGCAGCCCAGGAGCCGTGGGGGCTTACGAGCAGTACTTC
CASSPGAVGAYEQYF
>13|TRBJ1-3|TRBD1|NA|TRBV30
TGTGCCTGGGGGACAGGGAGCTCAAACACCATATATTTT
CAWGTGSSNTIYF
>13|TRBJ1-1|NA|NA|TRBV2
TGTGCCAGCAGGCAGGGGTTGGGCACTGAAGCTTTCTTT
CASRQGLGTEAFF
>15|TRBJ2-1|TRBD2|NA|TRBV6-4
TGTGCCAGCAGTTTTCTAGCGGGGGACCTCAATGAGCAGTTCTTC
CASSFLAGDLNEQFF
>15|TRBJ1-1|NA|NA|TRBV5-1
TGCGCCAGCAGCTTGGTCGAGAGATTCAACACTGAAGCTTTCTTT
CASSLVERFNTEAFF
>16|TRBJ2-5|TRBD2|NA|TRBV5-5
TGTGCCAGCAGCTCTCTAGCGGGAGGAGCGGGCGAGACCCAGTACTTC
CASSSLAGGAGETQYF
>16|TRBJ2-1|TRBD2|once|TRBV27
TGTGCCAGCACCCCAAGTGGGGGGGAGAATTGGAATGAGCAGTTCTTC
CASTPSGGENWNEQFF
>15|TRBJ2-2|TRBD1|NA|TRBV30
TGTGCCTGGAGTAGGGGGACAGGGGAAACCGGGGAGCTGTTTTTT
CAWSRGTGETGELFF
>13|TRBJ2-7|TRBD1|NA|TRBV6-1
TGTGCCAGCAGCTGGGGACAGGGCTACGAGCAGTACTTC
CASSWGQGYEQYF
>14|TRBJ2-7|TRBD1|once|TRBV19
TGTGCCAGTAGGAACAGGGGGAGCCCTCCCGAGCAGTACTTC
CASRNRGSPPEQYF
>14|TRBJ1-1|TRBD1|NA|TRBV6-5
TGTGCCAGCAGTTGGGGACAGGGACACACTGAAGCTTTCTTT
CASSWGQGHTEAFF
>12|TRBJ1-2|NA|NA|TRBV30
TGTGCCTGGAGAATATCGAGCTATGGCTACACCTTC
CAWRISSYGYTF
>18|TRBJ2-3|TRBD2|once|TRBV7-9
TGTGCCAGCAGCTATGGGACTAGCGGGAGGGGTAGCACAGATACGCAGTATTTT
CASSYGTSGRGSTDTQYF
>13|TRBJ2-1|NA|NA|TRBV27
TGTGCCAGCAGACCCTGGGGGGGCAGCGAGCAGTTCTTC
CASRPWGGSEQFF